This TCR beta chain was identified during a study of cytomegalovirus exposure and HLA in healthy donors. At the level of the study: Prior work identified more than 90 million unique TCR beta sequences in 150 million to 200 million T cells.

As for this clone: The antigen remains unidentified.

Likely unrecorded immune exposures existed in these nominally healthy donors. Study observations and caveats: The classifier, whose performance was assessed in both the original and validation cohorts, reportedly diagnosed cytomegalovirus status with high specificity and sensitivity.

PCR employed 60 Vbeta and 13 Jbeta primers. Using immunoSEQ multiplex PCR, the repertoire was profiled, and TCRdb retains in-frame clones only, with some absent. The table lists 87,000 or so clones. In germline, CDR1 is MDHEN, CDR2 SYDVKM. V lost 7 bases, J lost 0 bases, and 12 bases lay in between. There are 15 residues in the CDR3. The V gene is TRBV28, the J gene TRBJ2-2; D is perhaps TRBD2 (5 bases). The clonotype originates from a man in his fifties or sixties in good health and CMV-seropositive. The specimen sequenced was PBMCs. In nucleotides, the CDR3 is TGTGCCAGCAAATCGGGGAACGCGAACACCGGGGAGCTGTTTTTT. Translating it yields CASKSGNANTGELFF.